Listed here are 21 T cell receptor beta chains from one sample, sequenced in a study of cytomegalovirus exposure and HLA in healthy donors. The PCR used 60 Vbeta and 13 Jbeta primers. TCRdb's table, derived via immunoSEQ multiplex PCR, lists solely in-frame clones and lacks some. The sample lists approximately 90,000 clones, approximately 76% occurring once. Sequenced: PBMCs. The origin of the receptors is a male donor in good health and CMV-seronegative.

CDR3: CASSLAKLQGSYTF. CDR3 in DNA: TGTGCCAGCAGCTTGGCAAAGTTACAGGGGAGCTACACCTTC. This chain uses TRBV7-6 with TRBJ1-2, with 7 bases that match TRBD1. Trimming cost V 3 bases and J 9 bases; bases outside gene matches: 10. The germline V gene encodes CDR1 SGHVS and CDR2 FNYEAQ. The CDR3 runs to 14 residues.

The chain links TRBV6-5 to TRBJ2-1; 11 nucleotides match TRBD2. The CDR3 covers 16 residues. The germline V gene encodes CDR1 MNHEY and CDR2 SVGAGI. After removal of 0 bases from V and 7 bases from J, the junction contained 5 bases not matched to a gene. CDR3 DNA: TGTGCCAGCAGTTACTCGATAGTAGCGGGAGGGAATGAGCAGTTCTTC. Its translation: CASSYSIVAGGNEQFF.

The CDR3 nucleotides read TGTGCCAGCAGCTTGGGACAGCTTGATGGCTACACCTTC. Translating it yields CASSLGQLDGYTF. The V and J genes are TRBV5-6 and TRBJ1-2, with a weak D call TRBD1 (5 bases). With 0 bases removed from V and 6 bases from J, the gap between germline ends came to 9 bases. This CDR3 spans 13 amino acids. Germline lookup yields CDR1 SGHDT and CDR2 YYEEEE. The full variable domain, in which reference TRBV5-6 and TRBJ1-2 provide the parts outside the CDR3, is DAGVTQSPTHLIKTRGQQVTLRCSPKSGHDTVSWYQQALGQGPQFIFQYYEEEERQRGNFPDRFSGHQFPNYSSELNVNALLLGDSALYLCASSLGQLDGYTFGSGTRLTVV.

The chain carries TRBV21-1 and TRBJ2-7; the table's D call of TRBD1 was not tested on the DNA. TRBV21-1 is reported as a pseudogene. This CDR3 contains 13 residues. The CDR3 DNA is TGTGCCATCAAAACAGGGGTCCTTTACGAGCAGTACTTC. Translating it yields CAIKTGVLYEQYF.

The chain is built from TRBV10-3 and TRBJ1-2; 9 bases fit TRBD1. With 0 bases clipped from V and 4 bases from J, the junction kept 3 bases outside the gene matches. CDR1 is ENHRY, CDR2 SYGVKD, per germline. The CDR3 has 15 residues. As DNA, the CDR3 is TGTGCCATCAGTGAGTCGGGACAGGGAGGCTATGGCTACACCTTC. Its translation is CAISESGQGGYGYTF.

The chain has TRBV10-1 and TRBJ1-1, with 8 bases aligning to TRBD1. The CDR3 runs to 12 residues. V gave up 8 bases and J gave up 4 bases; unmatched junction bases: 3. Per the germline V gene, CDR1 is WNHNN and CDR2 is SYGVQD (reference sequence). The CDR3, as DNA: TGCGCCAGCCAGGGGGCGGGCACTGAAGCTTTCTTT. As protein: CASQGAGTEAFF.

The chain employs TRBV7-3 and TRBJ1-1; 8 bases map to TRBD1. The CDR3 length is 14 residues. The germline V gene has CDR1 SGHTA and CDR2 FQGTGA. Losses at the gene ends were 4 bases for V and 1 base for J; bases not matched to a gene: 2. The CDR3, as DNA: TGTGCCAGCAGCTCAGGGACAGGGAACACTGAAGCTTTCTTT. Translation gives CASSSGTGNTEAFF.

The chain combines TRBV7-8 with TRBJ1-1; no definite D call. CDR3 length equals 10 residues. Looked up from germline, CDR1 is SGHVS and CDR2 is FQNEAQ. Between the trimmed V and J ends, which lost 5 bases and 6 bases, there was a span of 4 bases. The CDR3 protein is CASSLSEAFF. The CDR3 DNA follows: TGTGCCAGCAGCCTATCTGAAGCTTTCTTT.

The chain has TRBV6-1 and TRBJ2-5; D gene uncertain. V dropped 5 bases and J dropped 3 bases, with 4 bases sitting between them. Germline CDR1 MNHNS, CDR2 SASEGT. The CDR3 has 11 amino acids. CDR3 sequence reads: CASSPEETQYF. The CDR3 DNA is TGTGCCAGCAGTCCCGAAGAGACCCAGTACTTC.

This rearrangement joins TRBV7-9 to TRBJ1-6, with D uncertain. Germline-derived CDR1 and CDR2 are SEHNR and FQNEAQ (reference sequence). V was cut by 5 bases and J by 13 bases, with 18 bases left in between. The CDR3 extends over 14 amino acids. The DNA of the CDR3 is TGTGCCAGCAGCCCGAGCCCTCCAGGTTCCCCCCTCCACTTT. Translated: CASSPSPPGSPLHF.

The sample holds a few counts of this clone. V and J are TRBV10-2 and TRBJ2-7; TRBD2 agrees at 10 bases. The CDR3 extends over 14 amino acids. Trimming cost V 5 bases and J 4 bases; bases outside gene matches: 5. Germline values: CDR1 WSHSY, CDR2 SAAADI. In nucleotides, the CDR3 is TGCGCCAGCAGTCCTAGCGGGGGCGGTTACGAGCAGTACTTC. This sequence encodes CASSPSGGGYEQYF.

This chain joins TRBV9 and TRBJ2-3; 11 bases fit TRBD2. The V gene end was trimmed by 0 bases and the J gene end by 2 bases; junction bases not matched to a gene: 5. CDR1 and CDR2 from the germline V gene are SGDLS and YYNGEE. The CDR3 has 17 amino acids. The CDR3 is CASSVGLAGGHTDTQYF. CDR3 DNA sequence: TGTGCCAGCAGCGTAGGCCTAGCGGGGGGACACACAGATACGCAGTATTTT.

The chain has TRBV5-1 and TRBJ1-1, with TRBD1 as a possible D gene (5 bases). V lost 6 bases to trimming and J lost 2 bases, with 8 bases between them. The CDR3 consists of 12 residues. Germline values: CDR1 SGHRS, CDR2 YFSETQ. CDR3 DNA sequence: TGCGCCAGCAAGACAGACAACACTGAAGCTTTCTTT. This encodes CASKTDNTEAFF. Drawing the rest from reference TRBV5-1 and TRBJ1-1, the complete variable domain is KAGVTQTPRYLIKTRGQQVTLSCSPISGHRSVSWYQQTPGQGLQFLFEYFSETQRNKGNFPGRFSGRQFSNSRSEMNVSTLELGDSALYLCASKTDNTEAFFGQGTRLTVV.

The chain combines TRBV4-1 with TRBJ1-2; 7 nucleotides line up with TRBD1. In germline, CDR1 is MGHRA, CDR2 YSYEKL. Trimming cost V 6 bases and J 8 bases; bases outside gene matches: 24. The CDR3 totals 18 residues. The CDR3 nucleotides are TGCGCCAGCAGACCATATACAGGGACAGTAAAATCTGCCAGGGGCTACACCTTC. It specifies CASRPYTGTVKSARGYTF.

The genes are TRBV6-5 and TRBJ2-1; 11 bases agree with TRBD1. V lost 0 bases, J lost 3 bases, and 1 base stayed unmatched. The CDR3 totals 16 residues. The germline V gene has CDR1 MNHEY and CDR2 SVGAGI. The CDR3 here is CASSYSGTGGYNEQFF. The CDR3 DNA follows: TGTGCCAGCAGTTACTCCGGGACAGGGGGCTACAATGAGCAGTTCTTC.

This clone was seen just once. The V gene is TRBV6-5, the J gene TRBJ2-7; 7 bases match TRBD2. This CDR3 contains 14 residues. The germline CDR1 and CDR2 sequences are MNHEY and SVGAGI. V shed 4 bases and J 3 bases; nucleotides not matched to a gene: 6. CDR3 sequence (DNA): TGTGCCAGCAGTTCGGGCGCTAGCGGCTACGAGCAGTACTTC. Its translation: CASSSGASGYEQYF.

The chain combines TRBV9 with TRBJ1-2, with 7 bases fitting TRBD1. The CDR3 consists of 14 residues. V shed 4 bases and J 1 base; nucleotides not matched to a gene: 4. Germline assignment: CDR1 SGDLS and CDR2 YYNGEE. CDR3 bases: TGTGCCAGCAGCCCGGGACAGAATAACTATGGCTACACCTTC. Its protein is CASSPGQNNYGYTF.

The chain is built from TRBV9 and TRBJ2-5; D ambiguous. The J call may be mistaken, given a closer DNA end match to TRBJ2-7. CDR3 size: 13 residues. Per germline, CDR1 SGDLS and CDR2 YYNGEE. The CDR3 DNA sequence: TGTGCCAGCAGCGTAGGGGACTCCTACGAGCAGTACTTC. It yields the protein CASSVGDSYEQYF.

V is TRBV7-2 and J is TRBJ2-1; no clear D. Looked up from germline, CDR1 is SGHTA and CDR2 is FQGNSA. The V end lost 1 base, the J end lost 9 bases, and 10 bases lay between the germline ends. The CDR3 is made up of 13 amino acids. CDR3 residues: CASSLGIASEQFF. CDR3 DNA sequence: TGTGCCAGCAGCTTAGGTATAGCAAGTGAGCAGTTCTTC.

V and J are TRBV7-2 and TRBJ2-4; TRBD1 aligns across 9 bases. Trimming removed 1 base from V and 7 bases from J; junction bases left unmatched: 2. Germline CDR1 SGHTA, CDR2 FQGNSA. The CDR3 loop spans 14 amino acids. CDR3 amino acids: CASSLDGTGNIQYF. In DNA form, the CDR3 reads TGTGCCAGCAGCTTAGATGGGACAGGGAACATTCAGTACTTC.

The chain couples TRBV7-2 to TRBJ2-7; 7 bases are a match to TRBD1. This CDR3 has 15 residues. Trimming took 3 bases from V and 5 from J; bases not matched to a gene: 10. Germline CDR1 reads SGHTA; CDR2 reads FQGNSA. CDR3 residues: CASSLGQGVSHEQYF. For the CDR3, the DNA is TGTGCCAGCAGCTTGGGCCAGGGGGTCTCTCACGAGCAGTACTTC.